This entry lists 14 T cell receptor beta chains sequenced from one sample in a study of identical twins. Each CDR3 protein gets one entry after TCRdb re-called the 5' RACE reads with MiXCR. The sample holds 750,000 to 950,000 distinct CDR3 sequences, around an eighth seen once. These data also featured in a second study, about yellow fever vaccine responses in identical twins.

What was sequenced was PBMCs. The origin of the receptors is a woman between 18 and 29 years old in good health.

This clonotype was seen a few times. This chain uses TRBV6-1 with TRBJ1-5, with D possibly TRBD1 on 6 matching bases. The ends were cut back, 7 bases at V and 2 bases at J, with 15 bases in the middle. The germline gives CDR1 MNHNS, CDR2 SASEGT. The length of the CDR3 is 15 residues. The CDR3 nucleotides are TGTGCCAGCAACCCCGGGGCAGGGGGCAATCAGCCCCAGCATTTT. It encodes CASNPGAGGNQPQHF.

The V and J genes are TRBV10-2 and TRBJ2-3; TRBD2 might be the D (5 bases). This CDR3 has 13 amino acids. Germline V CDR1 and CDR2: WSHSY, SAAADI. V was shortened by 9 bases and J by 3 bases, with 13 bases between the two germline ends. CDR3 bases: TGCGCCAGTACTAGTTCTTTGACAGATACGCAGTATTTT. Encoded protein: CASTSSLTDTQYF.

This clonotype was seen only a few times. V gene TRBV12-3 or TRBV12-4 combines with J gene TRBJ2-1, with TRBD2 matching over 7 bases. The CDR3 is 16 residues long. The V and J ends lost 6 bases and 4 bases, in that order; junction bases with no gene match: 12. The CDR3 reads CASSRGGGSLYNEQFF. The CDR3 DNA reads as TGTGCCAGCAGCCGGGGAGGCGGGAGCCTTTACAATGAGCAGTTCTTC.

The J gene is TRBJ2-3, the V gene TRBV19; D gene ambiguous. This CDR3 comprises 16 residues. Trimming removed 3 bases at V and 1 base at J, with 14 bases between. Germline V CDR1 and CDR2: LNHDA, SQIVND (reference sequence). Here the CDR3 reads CASSITESFRTDTQYF. The CDR3 DNA reads as TGTGCCAGTAGTATTACGGAGAGTTTTCGCACAGATACGCAGTATTTT.

This sequence joins TRBV2 and TRBJ2-1; D remains unclear. V was cut by 3 bases and J by 8 bases, with 8 bases left in between. Germline V gives CDR1 SNHLY, CDR2 FYNNEI. This CDR3 contains 12 residues. DNA of the CDR3: TGTGCCAGCAGTGAGCCGGCAGATGAGCAGTTCTTC. Amino acid sequence: CASSEPADEQFF. Variable domain in full (rest from reference TRBV2 and TRBJ2-1): EPEVTQTPSHQVTQMGQEVILRCVPISNHLYFYWYRQILGQKVEFLVSFYNNEISEKSEIFDDQFSVERPDGSNFTLKIRSTKLEDSAMYFCASSEPADEQFFGPGTRLTVL.

This clonotype was observed a handful of times. The chain links TRBV5-5 to TRBJ2-7; TRBD2 agrees at 8 bases. Trimming at V came to 0 bases and at J to 4 bases, leaving 9 bases not matched to a gene. Germline V gene lookup returns CDR1 SGHKS and CDR2 YYEKEE (reference sequence). The CDR3 consists of 16 residues. CDR3: CASSLGTSRVAYEQYF. The CDR3 DNA reads as TGTGCCAGCAGCTTGGGGACTAGCCGAGTTGCATACGAGCAGTACTTC.

The rearrangement uses TRBV5-1 and TRBJ1-2, with 9 nucleotides matching TRBD1. The length of the CDR3 is 16 residues. The V gene's germline CDR1 is SGHRS and CDR2 YFSETQ. The J segment lost 4 bases and the V segment lost 0 bases, leaving 7 bases of the junction unmatched. DNA of the CDR3: TGCGCCAGCAGCTTGGATTCCGGACAGGGGCCCTATGGCTACACCTTC. Amino acid sequence: CASSLDSGQGPYGYTF.

A few counts support this clonotype. The rearrangement joins TRBV24-1 to TRBJ1-2; 7 bases are a match to TRBD1. The germline CDR1 and CDR2 sequences are KGHDR and SFDVKD. There are 13 residues in the CDR3. Trimming took 3 bases from V and 8 from J; bases not matched to a gene: 5. CDR3 sequence (DNA): TGTGCCACCAGTGATCGACAGGGCCTAGGCTACACCTTC. This codes for CATSDRQGLGYTF.

This clonotype was counted a few times. V and J are TRBV5-1 and TRBJ1-1; 7 positions match TRBD1. V was pared by 3 bases and J by 4 bases, with 3 bases of the junction left unmatched. Germline V lookup: CDR1 SGHRS, CDR2 YFSETQ. This CDR3 region has 13 residues. In DNA, the CDR3 is TGCGCCAGCAGCTGGGACAGTTTCACTGAAGCTTTCTTT. The encoded protein is CASSWDSFTEAFF.

This clonotype was counted only a few times. This chain uses TRBV7-6 with TRBJ2-7, with unresolved D. CDR3 length equals 15 residues. Trimming removed 4 bases at V and 3 bases at J, with 16 bases between. Germline CDR1 is SGHVS and CDR2 is FNYEAQ. Here the CDR3 reads CASSSGSAAYYEQYF. CDR3 coding DNA: TGTGCCAGCAGCTCAGGTTCGGCAGCATACTACGAGCAGTACTTC.

This chain connects TRBV7-9 to TRBJ2-7; the D gene is possibly TRBD1 (6 bases). In germline, CDR1 is SEHNR, CDR2 FQNEAQ (reference sequence). The CDR3 consists of 13 residues. The germline V and J ends were trimmed by 5 bases and 5 bases, with 13 bases remaining between them. The CDR3 here is CASSLQGYHEQYV. The CDR3 DNA reads as TGTGCCAGCAGCCTACAGGGTTACCACGAGCAGTACGTC.

This clonotype showed up just a few times. The chain carries TRBV6-2 or TRBV6-3 and TRBJ1-5; D remains unclear. Per the germline V gene, CDR1 is MNHEY and CDR2 is SVGEGT. Trimming removed 2 bases from V and 4 bases from J, with 9 bases in between. This CDR3 is built from 14 residues. CDR3 protein: CASSYMTGNQPQHF. CDR3 DNA sequence: TGTGCCAGCAGTTACATGACGGGTAATCAGCCCCAGCATTTT.

This clonotype was counted only a few times. The CDR3 DNA sequence: TGTGCCAGCAGTTTATCGTCAGGGGTCCCCCCCTACAATGAGCAGTTCTTC. Amino acid sequence: CASSLSSGVPPYNEQFF. This chain links TRBV27 with TRBJ2-1, with D maybe TRBD1 (6 bases). Germline values: CDR1 MNHEY, CDR2 SMNVEV (reference sequence). Trimming pared 0 bases from V and 2 bases from J, leaving 14 bases between. The CDR3 covers 17 residues.

This chain links TRBV11-2 with TRBJ2-7; a possible D gene is TRBD2 (5 bases). The V end lost 1 base, the J end lost 3 bases, and 10 bases lay between the germline ends. The CDR3 runs to 14 residues. Germline loops: CDR1 SGHAT, CDR2 FQNNGV. The CDR3 loop reads CASSLGPGNYEQYV. As DNA, the CDR3 is TGTGCCAGCAGCTTAGGCCCGGGAAACTACGAGCAGTACGTC.